One TCR beta chain is described in this entry. Its target is unknown. Germline V gene lookup returns CDR1 PRHDT and CDR2 FYEKMQ (reference sequence). V gave up 5 bases and J gave up 5 bases; unmatched junction bases: 11. The CDR3 is made up of 15 amino acids. Primers for the PCR totalled 60 Vbeta and 13 Jbeta. Assay used: immunoSEQ multiplex PCR; TCRdb lists only in-frame clones, some missing. The sample has 150,000 to 200,000 clones; 75% to 80% are singletons. The data derive from a study of cytomegalovirus exposure and HLA in healthy donors. Study-level information: HLA-typed donors contributed some 87 million unique TCRs, which were held in an early data release. The study's findings and limits: An analysis that came later showed most CMV-associated TCR beta chains appearing HLA-restricted. A missense variant in DCLRE1C was later tied to TCR beta V- and J-gene trimming.

When sampled, the donors appeared nominally healthy, though they likely had unrecorded immune exposures. Sequencing was carried out using PBMCs. The rearrangement joins TRBV13 to TRBJ2-7; the match to TRBD1 covers 8 bases. The sequence was collected from a woman aged 40 to 50 in good health and CMV-seropositive. CDR3 nucleotides: TGTGCCAGCAGCCCTGGTTCAGGGGGCTTTAACGAGCAGTACTTC. Residues: CASSPGSGGFNEQYF.